This T cell receptor (beta chain) was sequenced in a study of T cell changes during pregnancy in multiple sclerosis. The CDR3 runs to 15 residues. V gave up 1 base and J gave up 3 bases, with 12 bases separating them. Germline CDR1 and CDR2: PRHDT and FYEKMQ (reference sequence). Assay: immunoSEQ multiplex PCR; the TCRdb copy retains only in-frame clones and omits some. The sample shows about 64,000 clones, roughly 88% of them seen only once. The sequence came from a female donor in good health, enrolled as a control in a pregnancy study. Sequences were derived from peripheral blood, sampled in the third trimester of pregnancy. The chain recombines TRBV13 with TRBJ1-2, with TRBD1 as a possible D gene (6 bases). CDR3 residues: CASSLAQGFDYGYTF. The CDR3 nucleotides read TGTGCCAGCAGCTTAGCACAGGGATTCGACTATGGCTACACCTTC.